The sequence of this T cell receptor beta chain was determined in a study of CD8+CD57+ T cells in acquired aplastic anemia. An expansion of CD8+CD57+ cells by flow cytometry had been shown in patients chosen for sequencing. V trimming: 7 bases; J trimming: 6 bases; junction bases outside the gene matches: 12. The CDR3 contains 16 residues. From germline, CDR1 is MNHNS and CDR2 SASEGT. Using genomic DNA as the template, TCR beta VDJ and CDR3 profiling was carried out. TCRdb fed the reads into MiXCR, producing one record per CDR3 protein. The sample carries hundreds of thousands of distinct CDR3 sequences, about a third recorded once.

This clonotype was obtained from a human donor with aplastic anemia. The genes are TRBV6-1 and TRBJ2-2, with 9 bases aligning to TRBD2. Sequenced input: sorted CD4+, CD8+, or CD8+CD57+ T cells (not recorded which) from PBMCs. In DNA, the CDR3 is TGTGCCAGCACTCGAGCGGGAGGCGCGTGGCCCGGGGAGCTGTTTTTT. Protein sequence: CASTRAGGAWPGELFF.